This TCR beta chain emerged from a study of identical twins. Study-level findings and limits: Within beta out-of-frame sequences, the excess sharing observed between twins was weaker.

The V end lost 5 bases, the J end lost 1 base, and 12 bases lay between the germline ends. In germline, CDR1 is DFQATT, CDR2 SNEGSKA (reference sequence). CDR3 size: 14 residues. Remarks on this clonotype: The antigen is unknown.

TCRdb reanalysed the 5' RACE reads using MiXCR and keeps one entry per CDR3 protein. The sample lists 1.5 million to 2 million distinct CDR3 sequences; about 30% were seen once. The clonotype originates from a newborn girl in good health. The chain recombines TRBV20-1 with TRBJ1-5; no clear D gene. The sequencing sample was made of cord blood. CDR3 protein: CSAAYGNSNQPQHF. CDR3 DNA: TGCAGTGCTGCGTACGGAAACAGCAATCAGCCCCAGCATTTT.